Listed below are T cell receptor beta chains from one sample, sequenced in a study of T cells after yellow fever vaccination. TCRdb fed the 5' RACE reads into MiXCR, producing one record per CDR3 protein. The sample holds approximately 93,000 distinct CDR3 sequences, 5.8% seen once. Sequenced material: CD8+ T cells sorted from PBMCs, taken 10 days after the yellow fever booster vaccination. These receptors originate from a man between 18 and 35 years old who received the YFV17D yellow fever vaccine. Both conserved end residues are part of each CDR3. A D gene is named only where the DNA matches it firmly. Rows give clone size only sometimes, using once, few, many, or a class for an expanded clone.

d_call,clone_size,v_call,j_call,cdr3_aa,cdr3_nt
-,few,TRBV19,TRBJ2-3,CASSIGGDTQYF,TGTGCCAGTAGTATCGGGGGAGATACGCAGTATTTT
TRBD2,few,TRBV7-2,TRBJ2-4,CASSGGEFLTKNIQYF,TGTGCCAGCAGCGGGGGGGAATTTCTAACCAAAAACATTCAGTACTTC
-,few,TRBV7-8,TRBJ2-1,CASSPGKNEQFF,TGTGCCAGCAGCCCGGGCAAGAATGAGCAGTTCTTC
-,few,TRBV3-1,TRBJ2-2,CASSPEALLGELFF,TGTGCCAGCAGCCCCGAGGCTCTTCTCGGGGAGCTGTTTTTT
TRBD2,few,TRBV4-1,TRBJ2-3,CASSPIGSGEPTGGTDTQYF,TGCGCCAGCAGCCCTATTGGGAGCGGGGAGCCAACCGGGGGCACAGATACGCAGTATTTT
TRBD2,-,TRBV7-2,TRBJ2-4,CASSLAGTKKNIQYF,TGTGCCAGCAGCTTAGCCGGGACTAAAAAAAACATTCAGTACTTC
TRBD1,many,TRBV29-1,TRBJ1-2,CSVGQGEGYTF,TGCAGCGTCGGACAGGGTGAGGGCTACACCTTC
-,many,TRBV5-6,TRBJ2-7,CASSLRAYEQYF,TGTGCCAGCAGCTTGAGGGCCTACGAGCAGTACTTC
TRBD1,many,TRBV24-1,TRBJ2-1,CATSEAGGAYNEQFF,TGTGCCACCAGTGAAGCAGGGGGCGCCTACAATGAGCAGTTCTTC
-,few,TRBV20-1,TRBJ2-3,CSARDVSTDTQYF,TGCAGTGCTAGAGACGTGAGCACAGATACGCAGTATTTT